The 15 T cell receptor beta chains listed next were all sequenced from one sample in a study of shared clonotypes between healthy human individuals. The data were produced by immunoSEQ multiplex PCR, yet TCRdb's version contains in-frame clones alone and is incomplete. The sample has about 820,000 clones; about 91% are singletons. Naive CD8 cells lacked CD45RO, underwent positive selection for CCR7 and left out terminally differentiated effector memory CD45RA+ cells. The sample was naive CD8+ T cells sorted from blood. The receptors stem from a man aged 25-40 years in good health.

The gene calls are TRBV4-1 and TRBJ2-5, with D possibly matching TRBD1 (6 bases). Germline values: CDR1 MGHRA, CDR2 YSYEKL. Trimming stripped 0 bases from V and 4 bases from J, with 9 bases between. The CDR3 extends over 14 amino acids. This CDR3 reads CASSQEAGAETQYF. Written as DNA, the CDR3 is TGCGCCAGCAGCCAAGAGGCAGGGGCAGAGACCCAGTACTTC.

The chain has TRBV29-1 and TRBJ2-7; D may be TRBD1 (6 bases). The germline gives CDR1 SQVTM, CDR2 ANQGSEA. The CDR3 spans 11 residues. The V gene lost 6 bases and the J gene lost 6 bases, with 12 bases spanning the gap. The CDR3 DNA is TGCAGCGTGGGGGCGAGCCCCGAGCAGTACTTC. Protein product: CSVGASPEQYF.

The sample holds a few counts of this clone. The J gene is TRBJ1-2, the V gene TRBV19; D possibly corresponds to TRBD1 (5 bases). The ends were cut back, 7 bases at V and 4 bases at J, with 19 bases in the middle. CDR1 is LNHDA and CDR2 is SQIVND in the germline V gene (reference sequence). This CDR3 contains 15 residues. CDR3 DNA: TGTGCCAGTAACCCGACGGGGGAAGTTTTCTATGGCTACACCTTC. It translates to CASNPTGEVFYGYTF.

This chain uses TRBV21-1 with TRBJ1-1; the DNA was not compared with TRBD1, the D call given in the table. TRBV21-1 is noted as a pseudogene. The CDR3 runs 14 residues. Written as DNA, the CDR3 is TGTGCCAGCAGTCAGGGCAGGGGGCTTCCTGAAGCTTTCTTT. Protein product: CASSQGRGLPEAFF.

This clone was observed once. The chain carries TRBV11-3 and TRBJ2-1; a possible D gene is TRBD1 (5 bases). The CDR3 consists of 14 residues. Trimming cost V 5 bases and J 7 bases, with 15 bases left between them. The germline gives CDR1 SGHNT, CDR2 YENEEA. In DNA form, the CDR3 reads TGTGCCAGCAGCCCGGTGGAGTCAGGGAATGAGCAGTTCTTC. Encoded protein: CASSPVESGNEQFF.

V gene TRBV7-9 combines with J gene TRBJ1-1, with D possibly matching TRBD1 (6 bases). CDR3 length equals 14 residues. Trimming left V 7 bases short and J 5 bases short, with 17 bases between. Germline CDR1 and CDR2: SEHNR and FQNEAQ (reference sequence). In DNA, the CDR3 is TGTGCCAGCACCCATGGGGGGCGGGTGACTGAAGCTTTCTTT. Its protein is CASTHGGRVTEAFF.

The chain links TRBV11-2 to TRBJ1-3; D gene uncertain. V lost 1 base, J lost 8 bases, and 12 bases lay in between. Germline V lookup: CDR1 SGHAT, CDR2 FQNNGV. The CDR3 consists of 14 residues. CDR3 residues: CASSLAGIRDTIYF. The CDR3 DNA is TGTGCCAGCAGCTTAGCTGGAATACGGGACACCATATATTTT. The variable domain in full, completed from reference TRBV11-2 and TRBJ1-3, reads EAGVAQSPRYKIIEKRQSVAFWCNPISGHATLYWYQQILGQGPKLLIQFQNNGVVDDSQLPKDRFSAERLKGVDSTLKIQPAKLEDSAVYLCASSLAGIRDTIYFGEGSWLTVV.

The gene calls are TRBV9 and TRBJ1-1, with a possible D match to TRBD1 (5 bases). There are 14 residues in the CDR3. The ends were cut back, 4 bases at V and 1 base at J, with 11 bases in the middle. Germline-derived CDR1 and CDR2 are SGDLS and YYNGEE. CDR3 loop: CASSTGTGNTEAFF. The CDR3 coding sequence is TGTGCCAGCAGCACGGGGACTGGGAACACTGAAGCTTTCTTT.

The chain couples TRBV18 to TRBJ2-1; TRBD1 matches 7 bases. The CDR3 consists of 15 residues. V shed 1 base and J 4 bases; nucleotides not matched to a gene: 4. Germline V gives CDR1 KGHSH, CDR2 LQKENI. This CDR3 is CASSPQGQSYNEQFF. The DNA for the CDR3 is TGTGCCAGCTCACCACAGGGACAGTCTTACAATGAGCAGTTCTTC.

CDR3 sequence reads: CASSLDLDRGHETQYF. CDR3 coding DNA: TGTGCCAGCAGCTTAGACCTGGACAGGGGCCACGAGACCCAGTACTTC. The rearrangement joins TRBV7-9 to TRBJ2-5; 9 bases align to TRBD1. V lost 1 base to trimming and J lost 5 bases; unmatched junction nucleotides: 8. CDR1 is SEHNR, CDR2 FQNEAQ, per germline (reference sequence). CDR3 length: 16 residues. The variable domain in full, completed from reference TRBV7-9 and TRBJ2-5, reads DTGVSQNPRHKITKRGQNVTFRCDPISEHNRLYWYRQTLGQGPEFLTYFQNEAQLEKSRLLSDRFSAERPKGSFSTLEIQRTEQGDSAMYLCASSLDLDRGHETQYFGPGTRLLVL.

The V call is TRBV11-2, the J call TRBJ1-1; no clear D gene. Trimming removed 6 bases from V and 1 base from J, with 9 bases in between. The CDR3 loop spans 13 amino acids. Germline CDR1 reads SGHAT; CDR2 reads FQNNGV. The chain's CDR3 is CASRKRGNTEAFF. The CDR3, as DNA: TGTGCCAGCAGAAAACGGGGGAACACTGAAGCTTTCTTT.

The chain carries TRBV5-1 and TRBJ2-7; 9 nucleotides align to TRBD2. Germline CDR1 is SGHRS and CDR2 is YFSETQ. V lost 7 bases to trimming and J lost 3 bases; unmatched junction nucleotides: 5. There are 13 residues in the CDR3. The DNA of the CDR3 is TGCGCCAGCTCCTTAGCGGGGGTCTACGAGCAGTACTTC. As protein: CASSLAGVYEQYF. The full variable domain, its missing parts supplied by reference TRBV5-1 and TRBJ2-7, is KAGVTQTPRYLIKTRGQQVTLSCSPISGHRSVSWYQQTPGQGLQFLFEYFSETQRNKGNFPGRFSGRQFSNSRSEMNVSTLELGDSALYLCASSLAGVYEQYFGPGTRLTVT.

V gene TRBV30 combines with J gene TRBJ2-5; 9 nucleotides agree with TRBD1. Trimming cost V 2 bases and J 4 bases; bases outside gene matches: 8. Per the germline V gene, CDR1 is GTSNPN and CDR2 is SVGIG (reference sequence). The CDR3 has 15 amino acids. In nucleotides, the CDR3 is TGTGCCTGGAGTCACCGGGACAGGGCGCGAGAGACCCAGTACTTC. It codes for CAWSHRDRARETQYF.

About this clone itself: The same CDR3 also results from other DNA sequences found in this sample. The gene calls are TRBV9 and TRBJ2-1; D is undetermined. The CDR3 contains 13 residues. Germline assignment: CDR1 SGDLS and CDR2 YYNGEE. V was pared by 5 bases and J by 0 bases, with 6 bases between. The CDR3 region is CASSASSYNEQFF. The CDR3 bases are TGTGCCAGCAGTGCTAGCTCCTACAATGAGCAGTTCTTC.

The rearrangement joins TRBV27 to TRBJ2-1; 7 nucleotides match TRBD2. This CDR3 is 15 amino acids long. Looked up from germline, CDR1 is MNHEY and CDR2 is SMNVEV (reference sequence). V was pared by 7 bases and J by 4 bases, with 10 bases of the junction left unmatched. CDR3 in DNA: TGTGCCAGCAACGCGGGAGTCGGAGGGTACAATGAGCAGTTCTTC. Its translation: CASNAGVGGYNEQFF.